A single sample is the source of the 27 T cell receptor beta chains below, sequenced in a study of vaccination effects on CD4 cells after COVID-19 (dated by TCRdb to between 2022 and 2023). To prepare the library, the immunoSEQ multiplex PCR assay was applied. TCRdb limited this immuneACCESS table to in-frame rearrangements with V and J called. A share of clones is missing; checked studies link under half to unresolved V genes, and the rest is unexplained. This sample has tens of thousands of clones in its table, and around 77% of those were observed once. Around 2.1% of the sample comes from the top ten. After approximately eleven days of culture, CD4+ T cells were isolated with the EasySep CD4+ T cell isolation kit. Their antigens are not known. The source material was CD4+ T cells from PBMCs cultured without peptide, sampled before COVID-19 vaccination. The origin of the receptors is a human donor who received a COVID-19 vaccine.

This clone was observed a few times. This chain's CDR3 is CASSLEEWGLAGGINEQFF. The CDR3 DNA reads as TGTGCCAGCAGCTTAGAGGAGTGGGGCCTAGCGGGGGGAATTAATGAGCAGTTCTTC. This chain uses TRBV11-2 with TRBJ2-1, with 11 bases matching TRBD2. The J segment lost 7 bases and the V segment lost 0 bases, leaving 14 bases of the junction unmatched. This CDR3 has 19 residues. Germline values: CDR1 SGHAT, CDR2 FQNNGV.

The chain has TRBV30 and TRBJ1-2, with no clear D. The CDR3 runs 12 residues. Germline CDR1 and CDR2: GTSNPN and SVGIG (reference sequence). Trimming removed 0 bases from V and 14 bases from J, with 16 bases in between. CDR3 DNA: TGTGCCTGGAGTGTAATTGAGGGCCCGGGGACCTTC. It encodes CAWSVIEGPGTF. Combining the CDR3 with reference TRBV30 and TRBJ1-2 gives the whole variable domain SQTIHQWPATLVQPVGSPLSLECTVEGTSNPNLYWYRQAAGRGLQLLFYSVGIGQISSEVPQNLSASRPQDRQFILSSKKLLLSDSGFYLCAWSVIEGPGTFGSGTRLTVV.

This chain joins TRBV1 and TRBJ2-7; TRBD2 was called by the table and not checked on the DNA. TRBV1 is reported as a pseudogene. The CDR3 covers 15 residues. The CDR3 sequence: CTLSYGGHSSYEQYV. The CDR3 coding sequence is TGCACCCTCTCCTACGGGGGGCACTCTTCCTACGAGCAGTACGTC.

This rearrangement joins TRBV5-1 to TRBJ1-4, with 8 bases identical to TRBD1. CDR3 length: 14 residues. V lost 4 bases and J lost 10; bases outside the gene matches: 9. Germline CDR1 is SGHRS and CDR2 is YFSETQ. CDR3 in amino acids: CASSQRTGRGKLFF. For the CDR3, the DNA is TGCGCCAGCAGCCAAAGGACAGGGAGGGGAAAACTGTTTTTT.

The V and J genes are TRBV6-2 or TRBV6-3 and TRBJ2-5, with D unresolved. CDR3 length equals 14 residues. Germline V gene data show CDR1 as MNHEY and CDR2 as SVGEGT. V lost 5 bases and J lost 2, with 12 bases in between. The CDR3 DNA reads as TGTGCCAGCAGTGCCCTAACCGAACAAGAGACCCAGTACTTC. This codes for CASSALTEQETQYF.

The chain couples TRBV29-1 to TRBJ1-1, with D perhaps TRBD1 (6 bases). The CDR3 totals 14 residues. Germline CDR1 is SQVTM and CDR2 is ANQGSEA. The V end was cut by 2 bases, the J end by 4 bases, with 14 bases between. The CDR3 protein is CSVELNRVGTEAFF. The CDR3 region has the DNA TGCAGCGTTGAACTGAACAGGGTTGGCACTGAAGCTTTCTTT.

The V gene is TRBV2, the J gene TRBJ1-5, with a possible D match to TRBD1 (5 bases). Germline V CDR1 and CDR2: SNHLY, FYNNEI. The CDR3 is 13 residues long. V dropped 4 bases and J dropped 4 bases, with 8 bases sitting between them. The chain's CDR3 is CASSVNRNQPQHF. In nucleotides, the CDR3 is TGTGCCAGCAGTGTTAACAGGAATCAGCCCCAGCATTTT.

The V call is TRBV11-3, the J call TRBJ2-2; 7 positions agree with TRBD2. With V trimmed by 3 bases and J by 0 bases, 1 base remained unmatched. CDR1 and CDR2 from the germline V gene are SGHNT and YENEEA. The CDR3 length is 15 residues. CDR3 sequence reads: CASSLGGANTGELFF. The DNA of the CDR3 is TGTGCCAGCAGCTTGGGGGGGGCGAACACCGGGGAGCTGTTTTTT.

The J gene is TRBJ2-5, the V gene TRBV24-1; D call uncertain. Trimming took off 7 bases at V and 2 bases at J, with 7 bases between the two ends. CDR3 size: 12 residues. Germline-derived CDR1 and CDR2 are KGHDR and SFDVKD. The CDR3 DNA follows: TGTGCCACCAGAGACCATCAAGAGACCCAGTACTTC. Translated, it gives CATRDHQETQYF.

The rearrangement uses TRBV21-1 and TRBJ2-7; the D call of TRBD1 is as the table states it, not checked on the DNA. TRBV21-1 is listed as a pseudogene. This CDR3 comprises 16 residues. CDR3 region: CASSKGGQKEAYEQYV. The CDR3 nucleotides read TGTGCCAGCAGCAAAGGGGGGCAGAAGGAGGCCTACGAGCAGTACGTC.

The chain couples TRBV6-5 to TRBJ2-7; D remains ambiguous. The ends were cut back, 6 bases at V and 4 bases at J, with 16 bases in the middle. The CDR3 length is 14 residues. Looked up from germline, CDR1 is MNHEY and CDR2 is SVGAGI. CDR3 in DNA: TGTGCCAGCAGAGGTCCCGGGTTCGGATACGAGCAGTACGTC. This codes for CASRGPGFGYEQYV.

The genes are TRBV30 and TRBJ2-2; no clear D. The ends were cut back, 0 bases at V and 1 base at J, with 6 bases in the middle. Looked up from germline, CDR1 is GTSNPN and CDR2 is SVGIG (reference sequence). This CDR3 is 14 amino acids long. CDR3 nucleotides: TGTGCCTGGAGTGTGTCGGGGAACACCGGGGAGCTGTTTTTT. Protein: CAWSVSGNTGELFF.

The CDR3 DNA follows: TGTGCCAGCAGCTTGGCCGCGAGTAGCAATCAGCCCCAGCATTTT. Translating gives CASSLAASSNQPQHF. The chain combines TRBV5-4 with TRBJ1-5; D ambiguous. Germline CDR1 reads SGHNT; CDR2 reads YYREEE (reference sequence). The CDR3 runs to 15 residues. V was clipped by 0 bases and J by 0 bases, with 7 bases between them.

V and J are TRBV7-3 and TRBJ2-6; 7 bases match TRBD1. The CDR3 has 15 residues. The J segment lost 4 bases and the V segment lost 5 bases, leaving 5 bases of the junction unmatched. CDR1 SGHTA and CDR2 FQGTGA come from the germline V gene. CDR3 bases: TGTGCCAGCAGCAGGGACAGTACCGGGGCCAACGTCCTGACTTTC. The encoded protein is CASSRDSTGANVLTF.

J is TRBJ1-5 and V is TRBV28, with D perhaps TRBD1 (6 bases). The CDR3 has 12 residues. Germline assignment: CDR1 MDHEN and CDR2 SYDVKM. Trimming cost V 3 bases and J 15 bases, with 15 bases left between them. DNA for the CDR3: TGTGCCAGCAGTTTTTCCGGGGGGCCGAGGCATTTT. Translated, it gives CASSFSGGPRHF. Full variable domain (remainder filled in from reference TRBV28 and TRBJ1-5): DVKVTQSSRYLVKRTGEKVFLECVQDMDHENMFWYRQDPGLGLRLIYFSYDVKMKEKGDIPEGYSVSREKKERFSLILESASTNQTSMYLCASSFSGGPRHFGDGTRLSIL.

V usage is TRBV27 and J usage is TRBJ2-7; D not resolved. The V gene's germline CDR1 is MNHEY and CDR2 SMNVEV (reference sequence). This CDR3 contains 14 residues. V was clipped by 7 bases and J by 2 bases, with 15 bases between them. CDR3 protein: CASIYYRATYEQYV. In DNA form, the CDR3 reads TGTGCCAGCATCTATTATAGGGCCACCTACGAGCAGTACGTC.

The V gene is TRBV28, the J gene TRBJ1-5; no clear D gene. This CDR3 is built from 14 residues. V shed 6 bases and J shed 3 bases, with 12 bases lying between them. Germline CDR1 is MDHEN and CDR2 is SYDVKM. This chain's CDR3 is CASSAGGFNQPQHF. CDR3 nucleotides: TGTGCCAGCAGCGCCGGCGGATTCAATCAGCCCCAGCATTTT.

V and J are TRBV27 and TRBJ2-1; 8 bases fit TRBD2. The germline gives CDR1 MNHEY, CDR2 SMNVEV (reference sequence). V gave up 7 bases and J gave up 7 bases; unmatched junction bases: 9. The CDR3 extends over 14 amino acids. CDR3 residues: CASNIPGGGNEQFF. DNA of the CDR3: TGTGCCAGCAATATTCCCGGGGGGGGGAATGAGCAGTTCTTC.

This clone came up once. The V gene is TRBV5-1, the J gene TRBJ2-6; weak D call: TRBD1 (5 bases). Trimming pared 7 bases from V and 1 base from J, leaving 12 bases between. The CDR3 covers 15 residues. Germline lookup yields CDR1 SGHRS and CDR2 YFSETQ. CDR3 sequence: CASRPPGSGANVLTF. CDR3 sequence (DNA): TGCGCCAGCCGTCCCCCAGGGTCTGGGGCCAACGTCCTGACTTTC.

The CDR3, as DNA: TGTGCCAGCTCACCACAGCTTGGACAGGGGGACAATGAGCAGTTCTTC. Translated, it gives CASSPQLGQGDNEQFF. The V gene is TRBV18, the J gene TRBJ2-1, with 10 bases fitting TRBD1. The CDR3 runs 16 residues. Trimming cost V 1 base and J 5 bases; bases outside gene matches: 5. CDR1 KGHSH and CDR2 LQKENI come from the germline V gene.

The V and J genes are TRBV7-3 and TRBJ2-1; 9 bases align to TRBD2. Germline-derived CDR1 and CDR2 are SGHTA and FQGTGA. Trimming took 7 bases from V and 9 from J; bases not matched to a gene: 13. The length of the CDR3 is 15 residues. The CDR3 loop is CASTEGAGGPSEQFF. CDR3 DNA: TGTGCCAGCACCGAAGGGGCGGGGGGGCCAAGTGAGCAGTTCTTC. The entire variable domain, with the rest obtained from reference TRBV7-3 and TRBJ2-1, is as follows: GAGVSQTPSNKVTEKGKYVELRCDPISGHTALYWYRQSLGQGPEFLIYFQGTGAADDSGLPNDRFFAVRPEGSVSTLKIQRTERGDSAVYLCASTEGAGGPSEQFFGPGTRLTVL.

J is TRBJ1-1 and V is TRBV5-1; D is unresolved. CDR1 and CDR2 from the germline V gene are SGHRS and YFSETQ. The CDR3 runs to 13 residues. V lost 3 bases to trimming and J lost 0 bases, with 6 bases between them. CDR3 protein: CASSSSLNTEAFF. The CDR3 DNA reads TGCGCCAGCAGCTCCTCACTGAACACTGAAGCTTTCTTT.

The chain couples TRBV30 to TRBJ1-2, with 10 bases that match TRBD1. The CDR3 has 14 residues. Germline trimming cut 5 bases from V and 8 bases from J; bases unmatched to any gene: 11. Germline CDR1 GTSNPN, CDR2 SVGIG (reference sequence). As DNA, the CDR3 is TGTGCCTGGGATCCAGGGACAGGGGTTGGCGGCTACACCTTC. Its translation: CAWDPGTGVGGYTF.

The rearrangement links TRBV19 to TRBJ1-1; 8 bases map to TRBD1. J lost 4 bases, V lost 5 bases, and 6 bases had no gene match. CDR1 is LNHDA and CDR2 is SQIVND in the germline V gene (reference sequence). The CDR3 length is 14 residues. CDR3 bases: TGTGCCAGTAGTGCAGGGGGCGCGAGCACTGAAGCTTTCTTT. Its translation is CASSAGGASTEAFF. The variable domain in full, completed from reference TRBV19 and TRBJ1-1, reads DGGITQSPKYLFRKEGQNVTLSCEQNLNHDAMYWYRQDPGQGLRLIYYSQIVNDFQKGDIAEGYSVSREKKESFPLTVTSAQKNPTAFYLCASSAGGASTEAFFGQGTRLTVV.

The CDR3 here is CASSLASRSQETQYF. The DNA for the CDR3 is TGCGCCAGCAGCTTGGCGTCTCGGAGCCAAGAGACCCAGTACTTC. This chain uses TRBV5-1 with TRBJ2-5, with D hard to call. The CDR3 runs 15 residues. Between the trimmed V and J ends, which lost 0 bases and 1 base, there was a span of 10 bases. The V gene's germline CDR1 is SGHRS and CDR2 YFSETQ.

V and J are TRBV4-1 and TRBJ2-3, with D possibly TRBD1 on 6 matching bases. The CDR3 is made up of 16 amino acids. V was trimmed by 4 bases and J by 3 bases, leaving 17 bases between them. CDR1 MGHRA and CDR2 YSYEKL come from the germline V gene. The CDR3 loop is CASSRMGAQTTDTQYF. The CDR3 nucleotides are TGCGCCAGCAGCCGAATGGGGGCGCAGACGACAGATACGCAGTATTTT.

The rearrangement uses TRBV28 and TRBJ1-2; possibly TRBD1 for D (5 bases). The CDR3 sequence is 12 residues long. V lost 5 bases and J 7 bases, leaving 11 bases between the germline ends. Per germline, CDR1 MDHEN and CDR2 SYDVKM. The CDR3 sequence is CASSPTVGGYTF. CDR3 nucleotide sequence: TGTGCCAGCAGTCCGACAGTGGGTGGCTACACCTTC.